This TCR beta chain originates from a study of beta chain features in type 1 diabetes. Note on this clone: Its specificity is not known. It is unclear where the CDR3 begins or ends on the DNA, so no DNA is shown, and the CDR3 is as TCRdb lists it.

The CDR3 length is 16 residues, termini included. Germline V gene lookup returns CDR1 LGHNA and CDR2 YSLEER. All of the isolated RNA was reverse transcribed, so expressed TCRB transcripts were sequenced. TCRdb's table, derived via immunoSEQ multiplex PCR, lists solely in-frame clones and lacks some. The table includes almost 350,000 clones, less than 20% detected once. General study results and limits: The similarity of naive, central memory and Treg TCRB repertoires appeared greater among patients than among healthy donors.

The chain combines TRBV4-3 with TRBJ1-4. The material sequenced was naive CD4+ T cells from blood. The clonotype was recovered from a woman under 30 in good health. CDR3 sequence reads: CASSQDSAGREKLFFF.